Listed below are T cell receptor beta chains from one sample, sequenced in a study of blood T cell repertoires in COVID-19. TCRdb keeps only in-frame clones here, not all; method: immunoSEQ multiplex PCR. The profile shows about 95,000 clones, 75% to 85% of them singletons. The sequenced sample was peripheral blood. The receptors derive from an elderly man with COVID-19, enrolled during active disease. Both conserved end residues are part of each CDR3. The D gene is left open where the match is weak.

TRBV18,TRBD1,CASSAKTGNNQPQHF
TRBV19,NA,CASQTATDTQYF
TRBV4-1,TRBD1,CASSQPKPGGSYEQYF
TRBV5-1,NA,CASRVGGGTDTQYF
TRBV7-3,TRBD2,CASSFGLAGGDTQYF
TRBV12-3/TRBV12-4,TRBD1,CASSLQGAGEAFF
TRBV21-1,NA,CASSKVTGTEAFF
TRBV7-8,TRBD1,CASSLGQQETQYF
TRBV12-3/TRBV12-4,NA,CASRGRETQYF
TRBV7-3,NA,CASSPKEGTEQYF
TRBV2,TRBD1,CASSELGGRDQPQHF
TRBV29-1,NA,CSVEQGNTEAFF
TRBV10-3,NA,CAISDDRFSNQPQHF
TRBV10-3,NA,CATIRGTNTGELFF
TRBV5-6,NA,CASSLVEGLDEKFF
TRBV14,NA,CASSLSYGYTF
TRBV6-5,NA,CASSYSSGLSYEQYF
TRBV20-1,NA,CSASKGLNNEQFF
TRBV24-1,NA,CATSDRRDTSQFF
TRBV10-3,NA,CAISVQGMTYEQYF
TRBV7-2,NA,CASSKGLGGTGELFF
TRBV6-2/TRBV6-3,TRBD1,CASSYSDRGHTEAFF
TRBV30,NA,CAWRSTGRETQYF
TRBV9,NA,CASSASPRNTEAFF
TRBV29-1,NA,CSVKSGGQYEQYF
TRBV7-9,TRBD1,CASNLGTGVTGELFF
TRBV6-2/TRBV6-3,TRBD1,CASSYLDRVLMNTEAFF
TRBV18,TRBD1,CASSLENTRGYGVTEAFF
TRBV19,TRBD1,CASRRTGDNEQFF
TRBV3-1/TRBV3-2,TRBD2,CASSRRTSGHTDTQYF
TRBV21-1,NA,CASSNATGDGDTEAFF
TRBV4-2,NA,CASSQDISGDSADTQYF
TRBV12-2,NA,CASRSQAASGNTIYF
TRBV2,TRBD2,CASRLTSGPSYEQYF
TRBV7-2,NA,CASSLVNTEAFF
TRBV28,TRBD1,CASIGTVLYTEAFF
TRBV3-1/TRBV3-2,TRBD2,CASSQDRLAGGLAETQYF
TRBV10-2,TRBD1,CASSVTGGDQPQHF
TRBV27,TRBD1,CASSADRRSYEQYF
TRBV2,NA,CASSTRGGSAEQYF
TRBV6-1,TRBD1,CASSGLGQGKGYGYTF
TRBV7-6,TRBD1,CASSLGRDRGHEQYF
TRBV7-2,NA,CASSSPGLHNEQFF
TRBV3-1/TRBV3-2,NA,CASSQLSGATGELFF
TRBV27,NA,CASSFGAGTDTQYF
TRBV11-2,TRBD2,CASSSPAGGRTGELFF
TRBV27,NA,CASSLSAGTYGYTF
TRBV9,TRBD2,CASSTGVAGGPLQETQYF
TRBV19,NA,CASSARGGSYEQYF
TRBV19,TRBD2,CASSMLRGGPQETQYF
TRBV5-1,TRBD1,CASSLSGTGGLYGYTF
TRBV18,TRBD2,CASSPSGRYNEQFF
TRBV5-6,NA,CASSLALTGRNSPLHF
TRBV6-5,NA,CASSYSVQQNTEAFF
TRBV5-1,NA,CASSSGRGAYGYTF
TRBV4-2,NA,CASSFRDIANYGYTF
TRBV10-3,NA,CAISEPNQPQHF
TRBV7-9,NA,CASSLAIGVPTDTQYF
TRBV19,NA,CASSIRLRDTQYF